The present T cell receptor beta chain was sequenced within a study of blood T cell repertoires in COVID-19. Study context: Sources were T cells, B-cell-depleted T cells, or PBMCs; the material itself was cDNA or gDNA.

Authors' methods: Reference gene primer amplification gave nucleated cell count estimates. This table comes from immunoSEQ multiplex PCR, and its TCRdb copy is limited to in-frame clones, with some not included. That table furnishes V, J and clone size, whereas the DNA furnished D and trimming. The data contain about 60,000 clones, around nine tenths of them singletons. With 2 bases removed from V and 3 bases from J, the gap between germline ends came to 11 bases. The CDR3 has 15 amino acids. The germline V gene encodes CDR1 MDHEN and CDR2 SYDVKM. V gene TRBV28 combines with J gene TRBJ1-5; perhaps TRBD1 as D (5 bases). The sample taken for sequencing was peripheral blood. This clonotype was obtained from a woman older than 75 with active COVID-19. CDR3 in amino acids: CASSLVAGPNQPQHF. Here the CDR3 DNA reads TGTGCCAGCAGTTTAGTGGCAGGGCCCAATCAGCCCCAGCATTTT.